A selection of T cell receptor beta chains follows, all from one sample in a study of T cell repertoires in cytomegalovirus infection. MiXCR was run by TCRdb on the reads, yielding one entry per CDR3 protein. This sample has some 270,000 distinct CDR3 sequences; less than 25% occur once, and the top ten carry 15% to 20%. These TCRs are of unknown antigen specificity. This material consisted of cultured PBMCs, taken from culture after CMV antigen stimulation. The origin of the receptors is a human donor in good health (CMV status not recorded). Some clones in this sample may be carry-over from other donors' samples. Each CDR3 is given with its conserved first and last residue. A D gene is named only where the DNA matches it firmly. Clone size is shown for a subset of rows, as once, few, many or a class of expanded clone.

j_gene: TRBJ2-3; v_gene: TRBV7-8; abundance: few; d_gene: TRBD2; CDR3nt: TGTGCCAGCAGCTTATCTGGGACTAGCTGGGGAGATACGCAGTATTTT; CDR3aa: CASSLSGTSWGDTQYF
j_gene: TRBJ2-3; v_gene: TRBV20-1; abundance: NA; d_gene: TRBD2; CDR3nt: TGCAGTGCTAGAGTGATTAGCGGGAGGGTGGATACGCAGTATTTT; CDR3aa: CSARVISGRVDTQYF
j_gene: TRBJ1-2; v_gene: TRBV12-3/TRBV12-4; abundance: NA; d_gene: NA; CDR3nt: TGTGCCAGCAGTTTGTCATTTAACTATGGCTACACCTTC; CDR3aa: CASSLSFNYGYTF
j_gene: TRBJ2-3; v_gene: TRBV7-2; abundance: many; d_gene: NA; CDR3nt: TGTGCCAGCAGCCCACGTTCGTCAGATACGCAGTATTTT; CDR3aa: CASSPRSSDTQYF
j_gene: TRBJ2-7; v_gene: TRBV7-3; abundance: many; d_gene: NA; CDR3nt: TGTGCCAGCAGCTTGGAGGGGAACTCCTACGAGCAGTACTTC; CDR3aa: CASSLEGNSYEQYF
j_gene: TRBJ2-5; v_gene: TRBV11-2; abundance: few; d_gene: TRBD1; CDR3nt: TGTGCCAGCAGCCCACGGACAGGGGTCGAGACCCAGTACTTC; CDR3aa: CASSPRTGVETQYF
j_gene: TRBJ2-1; v_gene: TRBV27; abundance: NA; d_gene: NA; CDR3nt: TGTGCCAGCAGTCTAGCCAGGGGTCCTAACAATGAGCAGTTCTTC; CDR3aa: CASSLARGPNNEQFF
j_gene: TRBJ2-3; v_gene: TRBV12-3/TRBV12-4; abundance: many; d_gene: TRBD2; CDR3nt: TGTGCCAGCAGCTTAGGACTAGCGGGCACAGATACGCAGTATTTT; CDR3aa: CASSLGLAGTDTQYF
j_gene: TRBJ1-5; v_gene: TRBV12-3/TRBV12-4; abundance: NA; d_gene: NA; CDR3nt: TGTGCCAGCAGTTTTGGTGGATTCAATCAGCCCCAGCATTTT; CDR3aa: CASSFGGFNQPQHF
j_gene: TRBJ2-5; v_gene: TRBV7-2; abundance: many; d_gene: NA; CDR3nt: TGTGCCAGCAGCTTAGGTCCGTGGGCAGTACAAGAGACCCAGTACTTC; CDR3aa: CASSLGPWAVQETQYF
j_gene: TRBJ2-7; v_gene: TRBV6-2/TRBV6-3; abundance: NA; d_gene: TRBD2; CDR3nt: TGTGCCAGCAAGCGGGAGACCGACGAGCAGTACTTC; CDR3aa: CASKRETDEQYF
j_gene: TRBJ2-5; v_gene: TRBV7-8; abundance: few; d_gene: TRBD2; CDR3nt: TGTGCCAGCACCCAAATCAGCGGGAGCCTAGAGACCCAGTACTTC; CDR3aa: CASTQISGSLETQYF
j_gene: TRBJ2-1; v_gene: TRBV12-3/TRBV12-4; abundance: few; d_gene: TRBD2; CDR3nt: TGTGCCAGCAGAACCACAGCGGGAACCAATGAGCAGTTCTTC; CDR3aa: CASRTTAGTNEQFF
j_gene: TRBJ2-2; v_gene: TRBV7-2; abundance: many; d_gene: NA; CDR3nt: TGTGCCAGCAGCTTAAATCTACCCCCAGTGGCCGGGGAGCTGTTTTTT; CDR3aa: CASSLNLPPVAGELFF
j_gene: TRBJ1-4; v_gene: TRBV7-9; abundance: many; d_gene: TRBD1; CDR3nt: TGTGCCAGCAGCCCCCCCGGGACAGGGCGGGATGAAAAACTGTTTTTT; CDR3aa: CASSPPGTGRDEKLFF
j_gene: TRBJ2-2; v_gene: TRBV6-2/TRBV6-3; abundance: NA; d_gene: NA; CDR3nt: TGTGCCAGCAGTTCTACGACAGTCTTTGCCGGGGAGCTGTTTTTT; CDR3aa: CASSSTTVFAGELFF
j_gene: TRBJ1-5; v_gene: TRBV24-1; abundance: NA; d_gene: NA; CDR3nt: TGTGCCACCACCCGGACAGAAAACAATCAGCCCCAGCATTTT; CDR3aa: CATTRTENNQPQHF
j_gene: TRBJ1-1; v_gene: TRBV7-2; abundance: many; d_gene: NA; CDR3nt: TGTGCCAGCAGCTTGGATGGTTTTTCTGAAGCTTTCTTT; CDR3aa: CASSLDGFSEAFF
j_gene: TRBJ1-6; v_gene: TRBV10-3; abundance: few; d_gene: NA; CDR3nt: TGTGCCATCAGTGACAGAGATAGTTCACCCCTCCACTTT; CDR3aa: CAISDRDSSPLHF
j_gene: TRBJ1-1; v_gene: TRBV5-5; abundance: NA; d_gene: NA; CDR3nt: TGTGCCAGCAGCCTGAATACAGCGTGGAACACTGAAGCTTTCTTT; CDR3aa: CASSLNTAWNTEAFF
j_gene: TRBJ2-7; v_gene: TRBV19; abundance: NA; d_gene: NA; CDR3nt: TGTGCCAGTAGCCTATTTAGACATGGGGCCAACGAGCAGTACTTC; CDR3aa: CASSLFRHGANEQYF
j_gene: TRBJ2-1; v_gene: TRBV7-7; abundance: few; d_gene: TRBD2; CDR3nt: TGTGCTAGCAGCCCTTTGGGCGGGAGAACCTACAATGAGCAGTTCTTC; CDR3aa: CASSPLGGRTYNEQFF
j_gene: TRBJ2-7; v_gene: TRBV28; abundance: NA; d_gene: TRBD1; CDR3nt: TGTGCCAGCAGTAAACCGGGACAGAAGGTCAACGAGCAGTACTTC; CDR3aa: CASSKPGQKVNEQYF
j_gene: TRBJ1-2; v_gene: TRBV6-2/TRBV6-3; abundance: many; d_gene: NA; CDR3nt: TGTGCCAGCAAGAGATATGGCTACACCTTC; CDR3aa: CASKRYGYTF
j_gene: TRBJ2-1; v_gene: TRBV20-1; abundance: NA; d_gene: NA; CDR3nt: TGCAGTGCCCGGACTGCCAGCTCCTACAATGAGCAGTTCTTC; CDR3aa: CSARTASSYNEQFF
j_gene: TRBJ2-2; v_gene: TRBV28; abundance: few; d_gene: TRBD1; CDR3nt: TGTGCCAGCAGTTTCGTGGGACAGGGCTCCGGGGAGCTGTTTTTT; CDR3aa: CASSFVGQGSGELFF
j_gene: TRBJ2-5; v_gene: TRBV13; abundance: NA; d_gene: TRBD2; CDR3nt: TGTGCCAGCAGCTTAAGGTTCAGCGGGAGGTCCCCAGAGACCCAGTACTTC; CDR3aa: CASSLRFSGRSPETQYF
j_gene: TRBJ2-7; v_gene: TRBV28; abundance: NA; d_gene: NA; CDR3nt: TGTGCCACCCATACTGAGTACGAGCAGTACTTC; CDR3aa: CATHTEYEQYF
j_gene: TRBJ2-3; v_gene: TRBV6-8; abundance: NA; d_gene: NA; CDR3nt: TGTGCCAGTGGTCCTAGCACAGATACGCAGTATTTT; CDR3aa: CASGPSTDTQYF
j_gene: TRBJ1-3; v_gene: TRBV18; abundance: NA; d_gene: NA; CDR3nt: TGTGCCAGCTCACCAAAGAAAGTCACCGCCCGCTCTGGAAACACCATATATTTT; CDR3aa: CASSPKKVTARSGNTIYF
j_gene: TRBJ2-1; v_gene: TRBV24-1; abundance: few; d_gene: NA; CDR3nt: TGTGCCACCAGTGACCAAAAAACAGGACTCCTTTATGAGCAGTTCTTC; CDR3aa: CATSDQKTGLLYEQFF
j_gene: TRBJ1-3; v_gene: TRBV6-5; abundance: NA; d_gene: TRBD1; CDR3nt: TGTGCCAGCAGACCCGGGACAGCCGGTGGAAACACCATATATTTT; CDR3aa: CASRPGTAGGNTIYF
j_gene: TRBJ2-1; v_gene: TRBV11-3; abundance: NA; d_gene: NA; CDR3nt: TGTGCCAGCAGCTTGGAACCGATGAGGTACAATGAGCAGTTCTTC; CDR3aa: CASSLEPMRYNEQFF
j_gene: TRBJ2-1; v_gene: TRBV7-2; abundance: many; d_gene: TRBD2; CDR3nt: TGTGCCAGCAGCCCGGACGGACTAGGACGTTTCAATGAGCAGTTCTTC; CDR3aa: CASSPDGLGRFNEQFF
j_gene: TRBJ2-7; v_gene: TRBV27; abundance: few; d_gene: NA; CDR3nt: TGTGCCAGCTCTCCCACCGAGGGGTGGACCTACGAGCAGTACTTC; CDR3aa: CASSPTEGWTYEQYF